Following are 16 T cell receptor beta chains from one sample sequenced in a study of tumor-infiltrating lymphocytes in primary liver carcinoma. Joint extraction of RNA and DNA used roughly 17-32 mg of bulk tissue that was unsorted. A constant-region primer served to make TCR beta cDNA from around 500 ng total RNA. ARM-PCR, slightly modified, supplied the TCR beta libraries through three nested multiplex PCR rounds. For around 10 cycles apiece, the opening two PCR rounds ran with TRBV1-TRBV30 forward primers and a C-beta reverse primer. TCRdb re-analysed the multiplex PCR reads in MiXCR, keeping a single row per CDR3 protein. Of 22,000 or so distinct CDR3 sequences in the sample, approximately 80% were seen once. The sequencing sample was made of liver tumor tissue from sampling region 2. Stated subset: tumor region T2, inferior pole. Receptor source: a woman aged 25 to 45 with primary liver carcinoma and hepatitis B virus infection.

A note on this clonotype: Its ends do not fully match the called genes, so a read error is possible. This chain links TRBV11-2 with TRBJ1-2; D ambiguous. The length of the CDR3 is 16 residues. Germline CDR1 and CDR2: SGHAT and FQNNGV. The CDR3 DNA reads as TGTGCCAGCAGCCCACGATGCGGGAATTGGAGCTATGGCCACACCTTC. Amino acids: CASSPRCGNWSYGHTF.

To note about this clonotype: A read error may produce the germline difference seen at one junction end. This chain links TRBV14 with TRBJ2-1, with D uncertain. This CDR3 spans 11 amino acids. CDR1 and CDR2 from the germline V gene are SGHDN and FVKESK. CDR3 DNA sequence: TGTGCCAGCAGCCAACGCAATGAACAGTCCTTC. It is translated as CASSQRNEQSF.

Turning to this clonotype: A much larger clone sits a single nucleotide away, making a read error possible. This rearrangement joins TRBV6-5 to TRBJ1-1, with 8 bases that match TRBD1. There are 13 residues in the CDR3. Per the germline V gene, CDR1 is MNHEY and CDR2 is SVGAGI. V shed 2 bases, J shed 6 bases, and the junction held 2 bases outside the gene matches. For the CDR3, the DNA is TGTGCCAGCAGTTACGACAGGGGAGCTGAAGCTTTCTTT. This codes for CASSYDRGAEAFF.

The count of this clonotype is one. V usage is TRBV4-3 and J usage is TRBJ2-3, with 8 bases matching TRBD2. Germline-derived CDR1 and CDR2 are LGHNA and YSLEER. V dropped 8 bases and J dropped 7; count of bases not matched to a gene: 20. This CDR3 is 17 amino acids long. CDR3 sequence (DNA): TGCGCCAGCGGCCCCCGGGCGGGCGGGAGGACGGGTAATACGCAGTATTTT. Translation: CASGPRAGGRTGNTQYF.

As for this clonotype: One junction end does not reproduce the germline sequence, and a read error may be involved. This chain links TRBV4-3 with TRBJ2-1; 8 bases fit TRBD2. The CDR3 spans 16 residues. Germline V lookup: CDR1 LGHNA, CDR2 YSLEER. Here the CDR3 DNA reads TGCGCTAGCAGGCAGGATGCGGGAGGCTCCTACAATGAGCAGTTCTTC. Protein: CASRQDAGGSYNEQFF.

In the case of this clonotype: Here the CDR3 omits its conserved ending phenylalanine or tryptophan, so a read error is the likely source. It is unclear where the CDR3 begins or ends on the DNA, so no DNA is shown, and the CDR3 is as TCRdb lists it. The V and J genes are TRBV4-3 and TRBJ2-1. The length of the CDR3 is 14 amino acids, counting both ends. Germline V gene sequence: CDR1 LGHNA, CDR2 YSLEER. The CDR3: CASSHTELVSERFL.

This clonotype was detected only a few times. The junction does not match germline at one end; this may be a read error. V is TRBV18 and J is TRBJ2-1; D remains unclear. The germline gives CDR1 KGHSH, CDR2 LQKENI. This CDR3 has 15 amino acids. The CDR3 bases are TGTACCAGCTCACCACGGACCAAACCGGATAATGAGCAGTTCTTC. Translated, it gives CTSSPRTKPDNEQFF.

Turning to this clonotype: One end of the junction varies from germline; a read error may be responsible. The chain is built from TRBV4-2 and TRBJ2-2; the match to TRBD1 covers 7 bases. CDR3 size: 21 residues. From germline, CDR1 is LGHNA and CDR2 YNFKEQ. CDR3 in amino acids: CASSQVFFGQEPTQNTGELFF. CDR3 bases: TGTGCCAGCAGCCAAGTATTTTTCGGACAGGAGCCTACACAGAACACTGGGGAGCTGTTTTTT.

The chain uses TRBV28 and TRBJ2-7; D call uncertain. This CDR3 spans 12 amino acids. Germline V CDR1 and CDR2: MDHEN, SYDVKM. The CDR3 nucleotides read TGTGCCAGCAGCGACACCTTCTACGAGCAGTATGTC. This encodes CASSDTFYEQYV.

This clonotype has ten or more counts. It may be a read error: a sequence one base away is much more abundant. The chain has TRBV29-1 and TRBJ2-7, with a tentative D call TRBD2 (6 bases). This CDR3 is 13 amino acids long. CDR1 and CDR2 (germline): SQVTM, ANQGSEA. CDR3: CSVERGSVPRRDF. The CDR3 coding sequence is TGCAGCGTTGAACGGGGGTCCGTCCCCCGACGGGACTTC.

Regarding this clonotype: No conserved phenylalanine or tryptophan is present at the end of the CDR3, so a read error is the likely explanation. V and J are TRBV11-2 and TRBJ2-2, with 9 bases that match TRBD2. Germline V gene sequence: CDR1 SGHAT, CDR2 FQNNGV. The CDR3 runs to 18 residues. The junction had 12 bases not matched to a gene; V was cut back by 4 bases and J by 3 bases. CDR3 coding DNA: TGTGCCAGCAGCTCACCCCGAGCGGGGGGCCCGGACACCGGGGAGCTGTTTCTT. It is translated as CASSSPRAGGPDTGELFL.

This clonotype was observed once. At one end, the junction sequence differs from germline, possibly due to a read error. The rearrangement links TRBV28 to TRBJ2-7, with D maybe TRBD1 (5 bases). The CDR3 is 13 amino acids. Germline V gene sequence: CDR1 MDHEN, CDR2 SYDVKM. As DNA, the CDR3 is TGTGTCAGCAGTCAACAGCAGGGTTTCGAGCAGTACTTC. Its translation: CVSSQQQGFEQYF.

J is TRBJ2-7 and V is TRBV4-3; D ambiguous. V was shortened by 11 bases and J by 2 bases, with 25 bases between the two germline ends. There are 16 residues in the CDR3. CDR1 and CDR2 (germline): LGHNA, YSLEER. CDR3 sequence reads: CAGNQDIHSLPYEQYF. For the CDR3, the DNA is TGCGCCGGTAACCAAGATATACACAGTCTCCCCTACGAGCAGTACTTC.

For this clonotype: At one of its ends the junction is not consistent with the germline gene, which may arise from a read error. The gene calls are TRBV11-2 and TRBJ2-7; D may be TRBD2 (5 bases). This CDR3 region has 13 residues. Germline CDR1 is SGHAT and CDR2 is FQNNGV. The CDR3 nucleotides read TGTGCCAATAGCTTAGGGAGTAACTACGAGCCGTACTTC. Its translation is CANSLGSNYEPYF. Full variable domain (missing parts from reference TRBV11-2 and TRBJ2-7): EAGVAQSPRYKIIEKRQSVAFWCNPISGHATLYWYQQILGQGPKLLIQFQNNGVVDDSQLPKDRFSAERLKGVDSTLKIQPAKLEDSAVYLCANSLGSNYEPYFGPGTRLTVT.

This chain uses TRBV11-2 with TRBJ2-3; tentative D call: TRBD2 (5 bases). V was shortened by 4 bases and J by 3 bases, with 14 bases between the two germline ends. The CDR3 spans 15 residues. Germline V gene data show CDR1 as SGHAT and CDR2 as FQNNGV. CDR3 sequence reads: CASSSGSVRTDTQYF. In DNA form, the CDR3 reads TGTGCCAGCAGCTCGGGAAGCGTGAGGACAGATACGCAGTATTTT.

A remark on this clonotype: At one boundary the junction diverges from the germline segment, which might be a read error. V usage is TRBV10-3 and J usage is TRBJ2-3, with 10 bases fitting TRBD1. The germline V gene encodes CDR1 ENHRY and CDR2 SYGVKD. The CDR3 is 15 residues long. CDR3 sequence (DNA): TGTGTCATCAGCGAACCCGGGACAGGGGCCGAAACGCAGTATTTT. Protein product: CVISEPGTGAETQYF.